A selection of T cell receptor beta chains follows, all from one sample in a study of T cells in Graves' hyperthyroidism and ophthalmopathy. MiXCR was run by TCRdb on the multiplex PCR reads, yielding one entry per CDR3 protein. This sample yields a few hundred thousand distinct CDR3 sequences, of which around 16% are seen a single time; 6.5% to 8% belongs to the top ten. What was sequenced was blood. The origin of the receptors is a woman in her twenties or thirties with Graves' hyperthyroidism. The CDR3 runs from the conserved cysteine through the conserved F or W. Fields, in order: J gene, V gene, D gene, clone size, CDR3 DNA, CDR3 protein. D genes are given only for firm matches. Only some rows state a clone size, as once, few, many or a class for expanded clones.

TRBJ2-3	TRBV6-1	-	many	TGTGCCAGCAGCCATTACCGACTAGATCCCCGCGGAGATACGCAGTATTTT	CASSHYRLDPRGDTQYF
TRBJ1-6	TRBV10-2	TRBD1	few	TGCGCCAGCAGTGATTTGGCAGGGGGCATTTCACCCCTCCACTTT	CASSDLAGGISPLHF
TRBJ2-2	TRBV5-6	TRBD2	few	TGTGCCAGTTCGGGACTAGAACTCACCGGGGAGCTGTTTTTT	CASSGLELTGELFF
TRBJ2-7	TRBV20-1	-	-	TGCAGTGCTAGAGATAGGTGGCTAGCTAAAACCTACGAGCAGTACTTC	CSARDRWLAKTYEQYF
TRBJ2-1	TRBV2	TRBD2	many	TGTGCCAGCAGTGGGGCGGCGGGAGGGCCGGAGTGGAATGAGCAGTTCTTC	CASSGAAGGPEWNEQFF
TRBJ2-2	TRBV5-4	TRBD2	-	TGTGCCAGCAGCTTGGGAGGACTAGCCCCGGCGGGGGAGCTGTTTTTT	CASSLGGLAPAGELFF
TRBJ2-1	TRBV29-1	-	many	TGCAGCGTTGTCGGGGGAGCGGGTGAGCAGTTCTTC	CSVVGGAGEQFF
TRBJ2-7	TRBV27	TRBD1	few	TGTGCCAGCAGTCCCTGGGACAGCCTCCACGAGCAGTACTTC	CASSPWDSLHEQYF
TRBJ2-1	TRBV4-1	-	few	TGCGCCAGCAGCCAAGATTCCGGGTCGGGCAATGAGCAGTTCTTC	CASSQDSGSGNEQFF
TRBJ1-6	TRBV7-2	TRBD1	many	TGTGCCAGCAGCTTAAGGACAGGGGAGAATTCACCCCTCCACTTT	CASSLRTGENSPLHF
TRBJ2-2	TRBV4-3	-	few	TGCGCCAGCAGCCAACAGGGGCGCCACACCGGGGAGCTGTTTTTT	CASSQQGRHTGELFF
TRBJ1-2	TRBV11-2	TRBD1	few	TGTGCCAGCAGCTTAGATGAGGGGGCGCAGGGCTACACCTTC	CASSLDEGAQGYTF
TRBJ2-1	TRBV3-1	TRBD2	many	TGTGCCAGCAGCCTTAGCGGGAGGACCCCCTACAATGAGCAGTTCTTC	CASSLSGRTPYNEQFF
TRBJ2-2	TRBV20-1	-	-	TGCAGTGCTAGAGGAGACAACACCGGGGAGCTGTTTTTT	CSARGDNTGELFF
TRBJ2-7	TRBV12-3/TRBV12-4	-	many	TGTGCCAGCAGTTTAGTTAGCGGAGGTGGGGCTTACGAGCAGTACTTC	CASSLVSGGGAYEQYF
TRBJ1-5	TRBV5-5	-	many	TGTGCCAGCAGCCGTGGTCTAGCCCCACAGCCCCAGCATTTT	CASSRGLAPQPQHF
TRBJ2-2	TRBV27	TRBD2	-	TGTGCCAGCAGCGCAACTAGCGGGATTACCCCCGGGGAGCTGTTTTTT	CASSATSGITPGELFF
TRBJ1-2	TRBV24-1	-	many	TGTGCCACCAGGTCGGGGACCACGGGCCACTATGGCTACACCTTC	CATRSGTTGHYGYTF
TRBJ2-7	TRBV20-1	TRBD2	few	TGCAGTGCTTTGACTAGCGGGGCCTACGAGCAGTACTTC	CSALTSGAYEQYF
TRBJ2-5	TRBV20-1	TRBD1	-	TGCAGTGCTTTTCGGGACAGGGAAGAGACCCAGTACTTC	CSAFRDREETQYF
TRBJ1-1	TRBV6-1	-	many	TGTGCCAGCAGTTACGGGATCATGAACACTGAAGCTTTCTTT	CASSYGIMNTEAFF
TRBJ2-3	TRBV9	TRBD1	-	TGTGCCAGCAGCCTACCACAGGGGGCTTCCGATACGCAGTATTTT	CASSLPQGASDTQYF
TRBJ2-5	TRBV10-3	-	few	TGTGCCATCAGTGACGGGGGGCGTAATGAAGAGACCCAGTACTTC	CAISDGGRNEETQYF
TRBJ2-7	TRBV12-3/TRBV12-4	TRBD2	many	TGTGCCAGCAGTCCTCGAGGAGCGGGAACCTACGAGCAGTACTTC	CASSPRGAGTYEQYF
TRBJ2-7	TRBV12-3/TRBV12-4	TRBD1	many	TGTGCCAGCAGCCCCCGGGACAGAAACTACGAGCAGTACTTC	CASSPRDRNYEQYF
TRBJ2-2	TRBV18	-	many	TGTGCCAGCTCACCGACCGAAGACACCGGGGAGCTGTTTTTT	CASSPTEDTGELFF
TRBJ1-4	TRBV5-1	-	many	TGCGCCAGCAGCTTGGGGACAGCGAATGAAAAACTGTTTTTT	CASSLGTANEKLFF
TRBJ1-1	TRBV19	-	few	TGTGCCAGTAGCCGCCCGCTCACGGGGACTGAAGCTTTCTTT	CASSRPLTGTEAFF
TRBJ2-1	TRBV6-1	-	-	TGTGCCAGCAGCCCCTGGTGGCCCTACTACAATGAGCAGTTCTTC	CASSPWWPYYNEQFF
TRBJ2-3	TRBV11-2	TRBD2	many	TGTGCCAGCAGCTTAAGGCCTAGCGGGAGCGCTCTCACAGATACGCAGTATTTT	CASSLRPSGSALTDTQYF
TRBJ2-3	TRBV6-5	-	-	TGTGCCAGCAGTTACCTCGGACAGTTATCAGATACGCAGTATTTT	CASSYLGQLSDTQYF
TRBJ2-6	TRBV29-1	-	few	TGCAGCGTTGAAAATTCGGCGGGATCTGGGGCCAACGTCCTGACTTTC	CSVENSAGSGANVLTF
TRBJ2-7	TRBV11-2	-	many	TGTGCCAGCAGCTCCCTCTATGGATCGTACCGCGAGCAGTACTTC	CASSSLYGSYREQYF
TRBJ2-7	TRBV11-2	-	many	TGTGCCAGCAGCTTAGTTCTAGTGCCCTACGAGCAGTACTTC	CASSLVLVPYEQYF
TRBJ2-1	TRBV12-5	-	many	TGTGCTAGTGGTGCCCCAGGGGTAACCTACAATGAGCAGTTCTTC	CASGAPGVTYNEQFF
TRBJ2-2	TRBV30	-	once	TGTGCCTGGAGTTTAAGGCGGGACAGCGAGGAGCTGTTTTTT	CAWSLRRDSEELFF
TRBJ1-1	TRBV20-1	TRBD1	many	TGCAGTGCTAGAACAGGGGGCCCGCCTGAAGCTTTCTTT	CSARTGGPPEAFF
TRBJ2-1	TRBV20-1	TRBD2	-	TGCAGTGCTAGAGCCGGGCTAGCGGGAGAATTCTACAATGAGCAGTTCTTC	CSARAGLAGEFYNEQFF
TRBJ2-7	TRBV5-5	-	few	TGTGCCAGCAGCTTGTTGCGGGGAGGCTGGACCGAGCAGTACTTC	CASSLLRGGWTEQYF
TRBJ1-1	TRBV27	-	-	TGTGCCAGCAGTTTTGGGGCAGGAGATAACACTGAAGCTTTCTTT	CASSFGAGDNTEAFF
TRBJ2-2	TRBV2	-	many	TGTGCCAGCAGACCCCTCCCGAACACCGGGGAGCTGTTTTTT	CASRPLPNTGELFF
TRBJ2-7	TRBV27	TRBD2	many	TGTGCCAGCAGCCGGACTAGCGGGCCTTACGAGCAGTACTTC	CASSRTSGPYEQYF
TRBJ1-1	TRBV30	-	many	TGTGCCTGGCACCTAGGGACCTTTCTCACTGAAGCTTTCTTT	CAWHLGTFLTEAFF
TRBJ1-1	TRBV28	TRBD1	many	TGTGCCAGCAGTGGAGGACAGGGGGTTTTTGGCACTGAAGCTTTCTTT	CASSGGQGVFGTEAFF
TRBJ1-6	TRBV2	TRBD1	many	TGTGCCAGCAGGGCGGACAGGGTTGATAATTCACCCCTCCACTTT	CASRADRVDNSPLHF
TRBJ1-1	TRBV10-2	-	few	TGCGCCAGCAGTGTAAACAACATGAACACTGAAGCTTTCTTT	CASSVNNMNTEAFF
TRBJ2-1	TRBV5-4	-	few	TGTGCCAGCAGCTTAGGCCTTGGGGATGAGCAGTTCTTC	CASSLGLGDEQFF
TRBJ1-2	TRBV12-3/TRBV12-4	-	few	TGTGCCAGCAGTCCAGGGTGGGGCAGAACTAACTATGGCTACACCTTC	CASSPGWGRTNYGYTF
TRBJ2-1	TRBV14	-	-	TGTGCCAGCAGCTCAACGAAGGCAGACCCCAGGCCCGAAAACAATGAGCAGTTCTTC	CASSSTKADPRPENNEQFF